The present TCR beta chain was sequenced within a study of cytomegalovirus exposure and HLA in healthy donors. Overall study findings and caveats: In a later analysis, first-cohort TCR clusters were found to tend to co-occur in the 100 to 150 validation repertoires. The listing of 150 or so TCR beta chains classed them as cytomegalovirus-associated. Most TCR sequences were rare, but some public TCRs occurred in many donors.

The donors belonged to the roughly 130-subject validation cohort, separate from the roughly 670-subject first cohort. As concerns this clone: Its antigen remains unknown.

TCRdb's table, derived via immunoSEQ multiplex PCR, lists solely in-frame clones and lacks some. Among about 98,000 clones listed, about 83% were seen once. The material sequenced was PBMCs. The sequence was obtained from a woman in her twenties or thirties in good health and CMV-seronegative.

The CDR3 sequence is CASSFPGQGNTEAFF. The CDR3 nucleotides read TGTGCCAGCAGCTTCCCGGGACAGGGGAACACTGAAGCTTTCTTT. The J gene is TRBJ1-1, the V gene TRBV7-9; 9 nucleotides agree with TRBD1. Germline values: CDR1 SEHNR, CDR2 FQNEAQ (reference sequence). The CDR3 loop spans 15 amino acids. The V segment lost 3 bases and the J segment 1 base; nucleotides outside the gene matches: 3.